The T cell receptor (beta chain) described here comes from a study of T cells in Graves' hyperthyroidism and ophthalmopathy. Worth noting for this clonotype: Its antigen is unidentified.

It was considered stable Graves' hyperthyroidism when ophthalmopathy did not progress within 18 months. General study findings and limits: Most thyroid clonotypes expanded above 0.001 were also detected in blood.

Template material for amplifying TCR beta CDR3 regions consisted of RNA transcripts. When the TCR CDR3 underwent first-round RT-PCR, the HTBI primer set was used. TCRdb called the multiplex PCR reads again in MiXCR, with one record for every CDR3 protein. The sample holds about 500,000 distinct CDR3 sequences; roughly 17% are singletons and the top ten take roughly 18%. Germline assignment: CDR1 MNHEY and CDR2 SVGEGT. With V trimmed by 0 bases and J by 1 base, 1 base remained unmatched. The CDR3 contains 16 residues. The TCR originated in a woman between 18 and 29 years old with Graves' hyperthyroidism. This chain uses TRBV6-2 or TRBV6-3 with TRBJ2-3; 10 bases map to TRBD2. Sequencing was carried out using blood. This CDR3 is CASSYSTSGGTDTQYF. The CDR3 nucleotides are TGTGCCAGCAGTTACTCAACTAGCGGGGGCACAGATACGCAGTATTTT.